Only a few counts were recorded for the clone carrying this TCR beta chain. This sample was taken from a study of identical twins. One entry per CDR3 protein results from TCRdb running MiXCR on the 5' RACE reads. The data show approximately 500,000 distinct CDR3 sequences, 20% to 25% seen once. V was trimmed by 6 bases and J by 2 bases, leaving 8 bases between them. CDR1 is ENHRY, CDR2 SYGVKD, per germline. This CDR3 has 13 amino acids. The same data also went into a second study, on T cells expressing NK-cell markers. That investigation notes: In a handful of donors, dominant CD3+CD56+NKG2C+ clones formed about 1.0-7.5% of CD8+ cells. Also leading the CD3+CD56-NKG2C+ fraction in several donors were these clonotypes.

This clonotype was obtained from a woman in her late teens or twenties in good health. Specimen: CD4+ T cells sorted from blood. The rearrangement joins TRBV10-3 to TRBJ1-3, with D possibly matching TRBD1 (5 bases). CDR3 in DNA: TGTGCCATCAGCAGGGATACTGGAAACACCATATATTTT. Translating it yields CAISRDTGNTIYF.